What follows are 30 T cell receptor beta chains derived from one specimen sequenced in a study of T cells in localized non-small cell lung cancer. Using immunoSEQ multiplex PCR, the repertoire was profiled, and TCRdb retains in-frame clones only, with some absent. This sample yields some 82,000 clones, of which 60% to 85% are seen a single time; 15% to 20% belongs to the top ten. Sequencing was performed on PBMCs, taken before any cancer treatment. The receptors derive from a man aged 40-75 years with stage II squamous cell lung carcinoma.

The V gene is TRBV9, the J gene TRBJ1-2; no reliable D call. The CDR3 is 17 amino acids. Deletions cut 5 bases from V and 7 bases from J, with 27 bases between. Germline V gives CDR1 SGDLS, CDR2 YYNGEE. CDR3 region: CASSSPDGGHSIGGYTF. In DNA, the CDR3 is TGTGCCAGCAGTTCCCCCGACGGAGGGCATTCAATCGGTGGCTACACCTTC. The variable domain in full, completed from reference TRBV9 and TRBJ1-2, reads DSGVTQTPKHLITATGQRVTLRCSPRSGDLSVYWYQQSLDQGLQFLIQYYNGEERAKGNILERFSAQQFPDLHSELNLSSLELGDSALYFCASSSPDGGHSIGGYTFGSGTRLTVV.

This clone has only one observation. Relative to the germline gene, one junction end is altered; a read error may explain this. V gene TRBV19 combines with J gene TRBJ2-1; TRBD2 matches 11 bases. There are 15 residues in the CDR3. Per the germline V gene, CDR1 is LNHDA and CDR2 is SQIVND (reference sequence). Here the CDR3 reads CASSGTSGSLNGQFF. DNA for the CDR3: TGTGCCAGTAGTGGGACTAGCGGATCCCTGAATGGGCAGTTCTTC.

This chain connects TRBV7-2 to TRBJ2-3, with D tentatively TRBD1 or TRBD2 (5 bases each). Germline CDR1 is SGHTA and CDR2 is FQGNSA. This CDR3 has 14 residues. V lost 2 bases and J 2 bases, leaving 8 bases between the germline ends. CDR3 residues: CASSLTGLTDTQYF. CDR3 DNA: TGTGCCAGCAGCTTAACAGGACTCACAGATACGCAGTATTTT. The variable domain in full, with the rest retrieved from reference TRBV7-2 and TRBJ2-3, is GAGVSQSPSNKVTEKGKDVELRCDPISGHTALYWYRQSLGQGLEFLIYFQGNSAPDKSGLPSDRFSAERTGGSVSTLTIQRTQQEDSAVYLCASSLTGLTDTQYFGPGTRLTVL.

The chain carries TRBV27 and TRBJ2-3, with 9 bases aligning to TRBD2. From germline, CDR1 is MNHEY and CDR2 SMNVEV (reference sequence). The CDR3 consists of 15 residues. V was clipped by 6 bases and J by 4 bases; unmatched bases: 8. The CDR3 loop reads CASRPAGGLPDTQYF. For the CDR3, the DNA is TGTGCCAGCAGACCAGCGGGAGGCTTGCCAGATACGCAGTATTTT.

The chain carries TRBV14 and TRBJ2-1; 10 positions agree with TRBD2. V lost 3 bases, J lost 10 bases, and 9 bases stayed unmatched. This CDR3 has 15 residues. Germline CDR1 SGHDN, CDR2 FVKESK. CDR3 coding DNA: TGTGCCAGCAGCCACCATAGCGGGAGGCTCCGGGAGCAGTTCTTC. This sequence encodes CASSHHSGRLREQFF.

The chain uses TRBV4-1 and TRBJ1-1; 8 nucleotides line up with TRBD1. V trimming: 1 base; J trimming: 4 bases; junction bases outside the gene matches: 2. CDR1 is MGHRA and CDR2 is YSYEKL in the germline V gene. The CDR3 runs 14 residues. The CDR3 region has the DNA TGCGCCAGCAGCCAAGCAGGGGGCGTCACTGAAGCTTTCTTT. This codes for CASSQAGGVTEAFF.

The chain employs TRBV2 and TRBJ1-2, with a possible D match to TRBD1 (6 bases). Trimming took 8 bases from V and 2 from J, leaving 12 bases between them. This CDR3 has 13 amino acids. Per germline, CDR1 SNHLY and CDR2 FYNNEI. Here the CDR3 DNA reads TGTGCCAGCGAACAGGGATTAAACTATGGCTACACCTTC. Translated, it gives CASEQGLNYGYTF.

DNA for the CDR3: TGTGCCAGCAGCTTCGACAGCCTTAATGAAAAACTGTTTTTT. Residues: CASSFDSLNEKLFF. This chain joins TRBV6-5 and TRBJ1-4; D may be TRBD1 (5 bases). Germline lookup yields CDR1 MNHEY and CDR2 SVGAGI. Between the trimmed V and J ends, which lost 6 bases and 4 bases, there was a span of 12 bases. The CDR3 covers 14 residues.

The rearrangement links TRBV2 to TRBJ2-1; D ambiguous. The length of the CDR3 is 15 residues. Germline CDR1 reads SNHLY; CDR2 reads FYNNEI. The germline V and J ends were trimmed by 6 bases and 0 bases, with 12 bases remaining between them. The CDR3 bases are TGTGCCAGCAGGTCTGTGGTTCTCTCCTACAATGAGCAGTTCTTC. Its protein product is CASRSVVLSYNEQFF. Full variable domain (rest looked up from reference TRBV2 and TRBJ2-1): EPEVTQTPSHQVTQMGQEVILRCVPISNHLYFYWYRQILGQKVEFLVSFYNNEISEKSEIFDDQFSVERPDGSNFTLKIRSTKLEDSAMYFCASRSVVLSYNEQFFGPGTRLTVL.

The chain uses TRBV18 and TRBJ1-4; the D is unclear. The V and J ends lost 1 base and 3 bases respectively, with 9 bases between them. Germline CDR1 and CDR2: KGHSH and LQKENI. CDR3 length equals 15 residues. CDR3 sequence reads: CASSPQEVANEKLFF. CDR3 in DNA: TGTGCCAGCTCACCACAGGAGGTGGCTAATGAAAAACTGTTTTTT. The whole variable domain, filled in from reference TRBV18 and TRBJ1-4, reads NAGVMQNPRHLVRRRGQEARLRCSPMKGHSHVYWYRQLPEEGLKFMVYLQKENIIDESGMPKERFSAEFPKEGPSILRIQQVVRGDSAAYFCASSPQEVANEKLFFGSGTQLSVL.

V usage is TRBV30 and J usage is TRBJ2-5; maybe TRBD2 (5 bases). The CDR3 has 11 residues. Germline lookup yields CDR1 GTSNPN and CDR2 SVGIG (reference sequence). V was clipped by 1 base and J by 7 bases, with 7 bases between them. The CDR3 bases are TGTGCCTGGAGTGCACGGGGGACCCAGTACTTC. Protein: CAWSARGTQYF.

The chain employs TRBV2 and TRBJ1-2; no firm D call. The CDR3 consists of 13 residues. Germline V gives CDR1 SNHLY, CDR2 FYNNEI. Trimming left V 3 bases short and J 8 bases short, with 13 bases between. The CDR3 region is CASSDWAVRGYTF. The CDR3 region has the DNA TGTGCCAGCAGTGACTGGGCTGTGCGCGGCTACACCTTC. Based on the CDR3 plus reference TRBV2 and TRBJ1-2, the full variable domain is EPEVTQTPSHQVTQMGQEVILRCVPISNHLYFYWYRQILGQKVEFLVSFYNNEISEKSEIFDDQFSVERPDGSNFTLKIRSTKLEDSAMYFCASSDWAVRGYTFGSGTRLTVV.

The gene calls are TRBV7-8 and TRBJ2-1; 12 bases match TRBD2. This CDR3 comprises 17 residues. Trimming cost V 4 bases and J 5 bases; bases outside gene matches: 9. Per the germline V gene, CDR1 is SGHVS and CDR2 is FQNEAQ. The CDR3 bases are TGTGCCAGCAGCTGGGGGTCGGGACTAGCGGGTAACAATGAGCAGTTCTTC. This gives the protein CASSWGSGLAGNNEQFF.

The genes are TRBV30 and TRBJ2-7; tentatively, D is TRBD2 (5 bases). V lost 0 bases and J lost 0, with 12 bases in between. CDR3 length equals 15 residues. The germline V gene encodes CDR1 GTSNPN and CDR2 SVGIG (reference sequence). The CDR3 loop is CAWSVGREGSYEQYF. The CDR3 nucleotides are TGTGCCTGGAGTGTAGGACGAGAGGGCTCCTACGAGCAGTACTTC.

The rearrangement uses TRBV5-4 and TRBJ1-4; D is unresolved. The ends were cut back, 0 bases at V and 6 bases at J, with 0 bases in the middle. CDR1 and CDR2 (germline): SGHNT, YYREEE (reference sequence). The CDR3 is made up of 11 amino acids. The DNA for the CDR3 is TGTGCCAGCAGCTTGGATGAAAAACTGTTTTTT. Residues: CASSLDEKLFF.

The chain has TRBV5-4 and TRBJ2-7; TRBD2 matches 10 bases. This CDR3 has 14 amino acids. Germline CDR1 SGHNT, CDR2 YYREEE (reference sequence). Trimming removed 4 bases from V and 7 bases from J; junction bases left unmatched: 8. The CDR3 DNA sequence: TGTGCCAGCAGCCGCGGGACTAGCGTATTTGAGCAGTACTTC. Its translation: CASSRGTSVFEQYF.

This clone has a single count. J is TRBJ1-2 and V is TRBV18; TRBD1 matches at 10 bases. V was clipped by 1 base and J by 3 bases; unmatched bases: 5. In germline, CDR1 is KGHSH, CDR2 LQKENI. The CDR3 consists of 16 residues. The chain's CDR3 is CASSPLPTGGDYGYTF. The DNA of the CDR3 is TGTGCCAGCTCACCACTTCCGACAGGGGGCGACTATGGCTACACCTTC.

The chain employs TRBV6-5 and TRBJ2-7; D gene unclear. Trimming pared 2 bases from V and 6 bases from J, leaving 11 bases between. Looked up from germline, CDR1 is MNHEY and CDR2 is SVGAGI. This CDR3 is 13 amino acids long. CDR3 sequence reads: CASSYESAREQYF. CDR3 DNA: TGTGCCAGCAGTTACGAGAGCGCCCGCGAGCAGTACTTC.

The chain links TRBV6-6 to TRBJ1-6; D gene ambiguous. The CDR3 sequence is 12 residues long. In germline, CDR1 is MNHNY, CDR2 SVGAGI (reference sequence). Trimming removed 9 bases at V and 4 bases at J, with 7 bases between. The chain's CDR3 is CASRLYNSPLHF. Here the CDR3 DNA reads TGTGCCAGTCGACTATATAATTCACCCCTCCACTTT.

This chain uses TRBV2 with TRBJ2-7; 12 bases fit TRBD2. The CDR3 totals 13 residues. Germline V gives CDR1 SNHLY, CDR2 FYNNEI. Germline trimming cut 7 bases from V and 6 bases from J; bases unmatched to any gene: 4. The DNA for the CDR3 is TGTGCCAGCATACTAGCGGGAGGAAGCGAGCAGTACTTC. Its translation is CASILAGGSEQYF.

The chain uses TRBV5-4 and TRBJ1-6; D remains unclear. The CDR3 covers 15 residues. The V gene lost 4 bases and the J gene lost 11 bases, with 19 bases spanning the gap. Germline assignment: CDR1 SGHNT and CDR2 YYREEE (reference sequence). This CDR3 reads CASSPAGSSGAPLHF. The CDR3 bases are TGTGCCAGCAGCCCAGCCGGGTCCTCTGGCGCACCCCTCCACTTT. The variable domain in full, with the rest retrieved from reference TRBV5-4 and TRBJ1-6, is ETGVTQSPTHLIKTRGQQVTLRCSSQSGHNTVSWYQQALGQGPQFIFQYYREEENGRGNFPPRFSGLQFPNYSSELNVNALELDDSALYLCASSPAGSSGAPLHFGNGTRLTVT.

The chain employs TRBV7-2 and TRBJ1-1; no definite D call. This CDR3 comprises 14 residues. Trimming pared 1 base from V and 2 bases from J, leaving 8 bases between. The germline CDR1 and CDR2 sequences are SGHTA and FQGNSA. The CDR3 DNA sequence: TGTGCCAGCAGCTTAGGTAACCGAAACACTGAAGCTTTCTTT. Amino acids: CASSLGNRNTEAFF.

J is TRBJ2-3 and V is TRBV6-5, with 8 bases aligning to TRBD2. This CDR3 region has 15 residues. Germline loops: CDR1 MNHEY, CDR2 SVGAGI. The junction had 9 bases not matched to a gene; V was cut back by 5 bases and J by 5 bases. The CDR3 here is CASSPRVAGLDTQYF. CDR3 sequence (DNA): TGTGCCAGCAGTCCCAGGGTAGCGGGATTAGATACGCAGTATTTT.

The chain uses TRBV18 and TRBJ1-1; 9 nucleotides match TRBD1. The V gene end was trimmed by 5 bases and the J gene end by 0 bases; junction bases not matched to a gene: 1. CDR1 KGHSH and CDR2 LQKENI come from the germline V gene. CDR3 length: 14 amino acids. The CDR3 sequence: CASSGTGMNTEAFF. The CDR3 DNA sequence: TGTGCCAGCTCAGGGACAGGGATGAACACTGAAGCTTTCTTT.

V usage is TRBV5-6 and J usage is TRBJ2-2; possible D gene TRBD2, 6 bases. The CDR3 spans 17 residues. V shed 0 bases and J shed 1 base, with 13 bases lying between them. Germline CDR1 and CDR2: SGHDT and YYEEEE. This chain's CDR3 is CASSLGGGSGNTGELFF. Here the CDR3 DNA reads TGTGCCAGCAGCTTGGGGGGCGGTAGCGGGAACACCGGGGAGCTGTTTTTT.

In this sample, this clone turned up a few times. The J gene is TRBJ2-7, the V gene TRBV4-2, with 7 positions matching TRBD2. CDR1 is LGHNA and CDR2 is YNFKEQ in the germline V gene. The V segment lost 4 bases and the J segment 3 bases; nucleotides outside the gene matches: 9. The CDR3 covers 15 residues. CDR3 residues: CASSPREVGGYEQYF. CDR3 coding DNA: TGTGCCAGCAGCCCCCGGGAGGTCGGGGGCTACGAGCAGTACTTC.

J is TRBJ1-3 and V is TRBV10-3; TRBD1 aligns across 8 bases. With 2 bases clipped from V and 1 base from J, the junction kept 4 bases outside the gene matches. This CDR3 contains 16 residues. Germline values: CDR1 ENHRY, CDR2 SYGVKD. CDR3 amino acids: CAISERTGTSGNTIYF. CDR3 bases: TGTGCCATCAGTGAGAGGACAGGGACATCTGGAAACACCATATATTTT.

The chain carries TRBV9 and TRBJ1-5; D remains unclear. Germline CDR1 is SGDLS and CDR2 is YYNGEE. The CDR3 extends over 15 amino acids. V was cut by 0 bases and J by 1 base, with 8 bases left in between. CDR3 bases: TGTGCCAGCAGCGTAGATGGATACAGCAATCAGCCCCAGCATTTT. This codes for CASSVDGYSNQPQHF.

The CDR3 is CASSPIRDRAGANVLTF. Written as DNA, the CDR3 is TGTGCCAGCTCACCCATCCGGGACAGGGCTGGGGCCAACGTCCTGACTTTC. V and J are TRBV18 and TRBJ2-6, with 9 bases that match TRBD1. V shed 3 bases and J 2 bases; nucleotides not matched to a gene: 5. Germline CDR1 is KGHSH and CDR2 is LQKENI. The CDR3 runs to 17 residues.

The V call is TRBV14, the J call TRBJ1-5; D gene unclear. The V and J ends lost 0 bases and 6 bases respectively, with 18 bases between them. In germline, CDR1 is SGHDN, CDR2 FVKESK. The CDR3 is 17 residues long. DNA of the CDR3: TGTGCCAGCAGCCAAGAATTGGACGTACGACGGGGTCAGCCCCAGCATTTT. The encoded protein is CASSQELDVRRGQPQHF.